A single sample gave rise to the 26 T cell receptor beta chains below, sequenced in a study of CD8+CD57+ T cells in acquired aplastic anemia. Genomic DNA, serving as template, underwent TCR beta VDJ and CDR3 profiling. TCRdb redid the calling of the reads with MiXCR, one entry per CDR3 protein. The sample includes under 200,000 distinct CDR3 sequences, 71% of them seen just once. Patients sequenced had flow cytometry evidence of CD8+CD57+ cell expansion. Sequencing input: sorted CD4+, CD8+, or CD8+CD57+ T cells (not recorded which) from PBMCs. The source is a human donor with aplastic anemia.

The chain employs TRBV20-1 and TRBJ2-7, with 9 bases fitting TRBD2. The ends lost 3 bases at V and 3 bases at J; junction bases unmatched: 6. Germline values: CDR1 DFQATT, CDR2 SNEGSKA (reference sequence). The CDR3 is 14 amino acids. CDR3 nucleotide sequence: TGCAGTGCTAGTTCGACTAGCGGAAGCTACGAGCAGTACTTC. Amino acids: CSASSTSGSYEQYF.

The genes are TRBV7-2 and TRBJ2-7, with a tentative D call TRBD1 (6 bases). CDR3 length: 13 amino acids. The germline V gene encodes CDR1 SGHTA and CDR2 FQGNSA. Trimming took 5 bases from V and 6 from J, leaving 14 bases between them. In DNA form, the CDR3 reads TGTGCCAGCAGCACCGAGGCCAGGGGCGAGCAGTACTTC. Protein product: CASSTEARGEQYF.

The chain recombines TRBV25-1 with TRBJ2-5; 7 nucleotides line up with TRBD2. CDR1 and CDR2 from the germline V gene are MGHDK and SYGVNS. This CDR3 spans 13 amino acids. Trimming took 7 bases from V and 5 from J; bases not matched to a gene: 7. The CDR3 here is CASIGLGRETQYF. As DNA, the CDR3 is TGTGCCAGCATTGGACTAGGGAGGGAGACCCAGTACTTC.

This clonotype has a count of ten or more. The chain's CDR3 is CSASVALAGNNEQFF. CDR3 nucleotide sequence: TGCAGTGCTAGTGTGGCGTTAGCGGGGAACAATGAGCAGTTCTTC. The chain links TRBV20-1 to TRBJ2-1; 8 bases align to TRBD2. Trimming took 3 bases from V and 5 from J; bases not matched to a gene: 9. The CDR3 covers 15 residues. Germline lookup yields CDR1 DFQATT and CDR2 SNEGSKA (reference sequence).

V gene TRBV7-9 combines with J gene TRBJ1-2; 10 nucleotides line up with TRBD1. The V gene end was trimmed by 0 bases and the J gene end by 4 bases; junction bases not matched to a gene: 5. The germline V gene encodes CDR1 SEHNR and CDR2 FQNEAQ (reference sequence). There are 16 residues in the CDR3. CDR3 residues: CASSLAGQGGFYGYTF. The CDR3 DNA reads TGTGCCAGCAGCTTAGCAGGACAGGGGGGATTCTATGGCTACACCTTC.

CDR3 in amino acids: CASKWLPSSYEQYF. DNA of the CDR3: TGTGCCAGTAAGTGGCTACCGAGCTCCTACGAGCAGTACTTC. This chain uses TRBV7-3 with TRBJ2-7; D is undetermined. The CDR3 spans 14 residues. In germline, CDR1 is SGHTA, CDR2 FQGTGA. The V end lost 9 bases, the J end lost 0 bases, and 15 bases lay between the germline ends. Drawing the rest from reference TRBV7-3 and TRBJ2-7, the complete variable domain is GAGVSQTPSNKVTEKGKYVELRCDPISGHTALYWYRQSLGQGPEFLIYFQGTGAADDSGLPNDRFFAVRPEGSVSTLKIQRTERGDSAVYLCASKWLPSSYEQYFGPGTRLTVT.

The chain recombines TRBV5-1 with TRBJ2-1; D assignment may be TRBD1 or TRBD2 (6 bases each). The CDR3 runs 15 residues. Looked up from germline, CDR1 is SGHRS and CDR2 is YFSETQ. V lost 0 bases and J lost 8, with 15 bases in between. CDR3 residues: CASSLVPGAEDEQFF. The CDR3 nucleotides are TGCGCCAGCAGCTTGGTTCCGGGGGCCGAAGATGAGCAGTTCTTC.

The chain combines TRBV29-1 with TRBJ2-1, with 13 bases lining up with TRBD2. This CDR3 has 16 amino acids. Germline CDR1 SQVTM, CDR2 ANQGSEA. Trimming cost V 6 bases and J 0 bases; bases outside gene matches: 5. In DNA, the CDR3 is TGCAGCGTAACTAGCGGGAGGGAAAGCTCCTACAATGAGCAGTTCTTC. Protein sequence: CSVTSGRESSYNEQFF.

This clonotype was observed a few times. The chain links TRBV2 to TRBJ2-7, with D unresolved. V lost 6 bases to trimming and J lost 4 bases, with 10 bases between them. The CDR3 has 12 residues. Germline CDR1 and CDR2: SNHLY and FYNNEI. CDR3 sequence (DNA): TGTGCCAGCAGGGGTAGTAGTTACGAGCAGTACTTC. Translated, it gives CASRGSSYEQYF.

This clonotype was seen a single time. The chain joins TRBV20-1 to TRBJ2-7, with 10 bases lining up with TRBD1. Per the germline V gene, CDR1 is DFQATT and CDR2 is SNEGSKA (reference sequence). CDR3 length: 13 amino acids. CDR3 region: CRRGQGPSYEQYV. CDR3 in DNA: TGCAGAAGGGGACAGGGGCCTTCCTACGAGCAGTACGTC.

CDR3 residues: CASSKPGQLTDTQYF. The CDR3 coding sequence is TGTGCCAGCAGTAAGCCGGGACAGCTCACAGATACGCAGTATTTT. J is TRBJ2-3 and V is TRBV6-6, with 7 bases matching TRBD1. Germline loops: CDR1 MNHNY, CDR2 SVGAGI (reference sequence). Unmatched junction bases numbered 7, after V lost 5 bases and J lost 2 bases. CDR3 length equals 15 residues.

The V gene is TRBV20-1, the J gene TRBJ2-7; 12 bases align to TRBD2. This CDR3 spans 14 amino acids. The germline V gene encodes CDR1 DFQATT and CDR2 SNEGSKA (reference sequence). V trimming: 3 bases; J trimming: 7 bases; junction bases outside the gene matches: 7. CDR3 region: CSASYLAGGREQYF. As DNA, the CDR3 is TGCAGTGCTAGTTACCTAGCGGGAGGGCGTGAGCAGTACTTC.

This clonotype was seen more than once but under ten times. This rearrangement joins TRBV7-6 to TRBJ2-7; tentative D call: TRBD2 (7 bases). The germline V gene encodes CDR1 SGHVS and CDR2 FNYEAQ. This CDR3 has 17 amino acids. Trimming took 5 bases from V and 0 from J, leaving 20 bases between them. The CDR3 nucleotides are TGTGCCAGCAGCCCCTCGTGGGGGCGGGGGAGCTCCTACGAGCAGTACTTC. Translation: CASSPSWGRGSSYEQYF.

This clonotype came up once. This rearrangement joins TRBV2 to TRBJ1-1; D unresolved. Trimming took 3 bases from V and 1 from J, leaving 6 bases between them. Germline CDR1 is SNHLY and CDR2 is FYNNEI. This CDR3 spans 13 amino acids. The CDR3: CASSEYPNTEAFF. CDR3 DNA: TGTGCCAGCAGTGAGTATCCGAACACTGAAGCTTTCTTT.

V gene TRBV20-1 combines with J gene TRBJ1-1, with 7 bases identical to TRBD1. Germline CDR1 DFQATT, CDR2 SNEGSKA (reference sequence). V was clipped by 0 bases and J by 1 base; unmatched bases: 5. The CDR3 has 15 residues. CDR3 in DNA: TGCAGTGCTAGAGATCGGCGACAGGGGAACACTGAAGCTTTCTTT. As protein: CSARDRRQGNTEAFF.

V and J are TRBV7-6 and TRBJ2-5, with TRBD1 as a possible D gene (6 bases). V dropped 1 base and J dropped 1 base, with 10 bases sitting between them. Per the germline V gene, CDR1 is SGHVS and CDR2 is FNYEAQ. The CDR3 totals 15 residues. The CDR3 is CASSLGRTVQETQYF. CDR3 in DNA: TGTGCCAGCAGCTTAGGGCGGACAGTCCAAGAGACCCAGTACTTC.

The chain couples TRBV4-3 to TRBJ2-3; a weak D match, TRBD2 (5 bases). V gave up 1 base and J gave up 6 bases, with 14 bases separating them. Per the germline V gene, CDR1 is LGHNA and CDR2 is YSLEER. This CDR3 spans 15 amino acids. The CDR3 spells CASSQGDRGPDTQYF. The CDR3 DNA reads TGCGCCAGCAGCCAAGGGGATCGGGGTCCCGATACGCAGTATTTT.

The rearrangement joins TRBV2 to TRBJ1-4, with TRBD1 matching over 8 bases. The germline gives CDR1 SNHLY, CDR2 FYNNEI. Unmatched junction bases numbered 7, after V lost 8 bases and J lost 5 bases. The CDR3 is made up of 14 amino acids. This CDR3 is CASDQGQDNEKLFF. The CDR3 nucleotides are TGTGCCAGCGACCAGGGACAGGACAATGAAAAACTGTTTTTT.

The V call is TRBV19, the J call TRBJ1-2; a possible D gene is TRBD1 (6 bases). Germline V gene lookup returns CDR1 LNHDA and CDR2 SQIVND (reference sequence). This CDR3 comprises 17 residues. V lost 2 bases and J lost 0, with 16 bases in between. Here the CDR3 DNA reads TGTGCCAGTAGTATACGGACGCACAGGGAGACTAACTATGGCTACACCTTC. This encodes CASSIRTHRETNYGYTF.

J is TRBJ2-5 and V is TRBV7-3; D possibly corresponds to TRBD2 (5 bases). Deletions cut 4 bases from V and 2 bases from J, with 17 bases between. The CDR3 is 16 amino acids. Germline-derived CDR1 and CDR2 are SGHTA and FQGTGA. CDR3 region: CASSSPSAVSQETQYF. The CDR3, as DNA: TGTGCCAGCAGCTCTCCATCAGCGGTTTCACAAGAGACCCAGTACTTC.

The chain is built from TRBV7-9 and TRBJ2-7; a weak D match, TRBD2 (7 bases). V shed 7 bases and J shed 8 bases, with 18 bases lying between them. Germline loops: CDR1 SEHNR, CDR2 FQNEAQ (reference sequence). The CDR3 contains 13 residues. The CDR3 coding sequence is TGTGCCAGCACCCCAGAGGGGGGGGGGAAGCAGTACTTC. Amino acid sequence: CASTPEGGGKQYF.

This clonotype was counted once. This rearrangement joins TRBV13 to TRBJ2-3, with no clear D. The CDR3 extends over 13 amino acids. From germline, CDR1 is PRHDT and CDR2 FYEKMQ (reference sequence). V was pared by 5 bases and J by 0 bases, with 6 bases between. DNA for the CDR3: TGTGCCAGCAGCAGCTACAGCACAGATACGCAGTATTTT. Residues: CASSSYSTDTQYF.

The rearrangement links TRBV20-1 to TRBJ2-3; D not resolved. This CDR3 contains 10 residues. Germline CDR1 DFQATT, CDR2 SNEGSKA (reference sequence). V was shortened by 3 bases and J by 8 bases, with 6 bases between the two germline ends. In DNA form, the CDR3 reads TGCAGTGCTAGTCCGCCTACGCAGTATTTT. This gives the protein CSASPPTQYF.

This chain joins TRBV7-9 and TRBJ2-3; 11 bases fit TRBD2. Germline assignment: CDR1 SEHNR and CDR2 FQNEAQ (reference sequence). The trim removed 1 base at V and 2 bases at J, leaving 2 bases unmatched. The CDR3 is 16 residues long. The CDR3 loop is CASSLGSGGDTDTQYF. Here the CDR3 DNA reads TGTGCCAGCAGCTTAGGTAGCGGGGGGGACACAGATACGCAGTATTTT.

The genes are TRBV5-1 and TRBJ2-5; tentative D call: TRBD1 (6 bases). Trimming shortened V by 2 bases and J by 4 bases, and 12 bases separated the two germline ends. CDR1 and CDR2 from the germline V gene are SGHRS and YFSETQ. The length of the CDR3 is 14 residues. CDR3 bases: TGCGCCAGCAGCTTATATGGGACACCAGAGACCCAGTACTTC. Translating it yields CASSLYGTPETQYF. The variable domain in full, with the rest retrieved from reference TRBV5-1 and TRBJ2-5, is KAGVTQTPRYLIKTRGQQVTLSCSPISGHRSVSWYQQTPGQGLQFLFEYFSETQRNKGNFPGRFSGRQFSNSRSEMNVSTLELGDSALYLCASSLYGTPETQYFGPGTRLLVL.

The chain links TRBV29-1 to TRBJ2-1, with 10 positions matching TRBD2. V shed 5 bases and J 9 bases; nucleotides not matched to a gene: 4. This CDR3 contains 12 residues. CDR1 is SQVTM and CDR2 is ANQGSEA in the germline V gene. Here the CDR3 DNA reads TGCAGCGTTCTCCTAGCGGGAGTTGAGCAGTTCTTC. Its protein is CSVLLAGVEQFF.